This T cell receptor (beta chain) was sequenced for a study of blood T cell repertoires in COVID-19. The cohort comprised adults aged about 18 to 100 years residing in approximately 22 US areas. Cohort allocation depended upon clinical history that participants reported. Symptom resolution, clearance, or two negative PCRs marked the recovered donors of Cohort 3. Generated by immunoSEQ multiplex PCR, the TCRdb table keeps only in-frame clones and is missing some. The table shows roughly 300,000 clones, with 85% occurring only once. The V gene's germline CDR1 is WSHSY and CDR2 SAAADI. The J segment lost 1 base and the V segment lost 2 bases, leaving 3 bases of the junction unmatched. The CDR3 is made up of 16 amino acids.

V is TRBV10-2 and J is TRBJ2-2; 8 bases align to TRBD1. The source material was PBMCs or T cells enriched from blood (not recorded which). The clonotype was recovered from a woman between 50 and 59 years old who had recovered from COVID-19. CDR3 sequence reads: CASSEGDRLNTGELFF. Written as DNA, the CDR3 is TGCGCCAGCAGTGAGGGGGACAGGCTGAACACCGGGGAGCTGTTTTTT.